This T cell receptor (beta chain) was captured by sequencing in a study of persistence of HIV-infected CD4 T cells. Study in general: Blood samples, up to roughly 180 mL, came from multiple time points, except a couple of leukapheresis donors sampled once.

As concerns this clone: Its target is unknown.

The libraries were made with immunoSEQ version 4 in survey mode. Genomic DNA was diluted to roughly 10 ng/uL, up to 1 ug per sample. Method: immunoSEQ multiplex PCR; TCRdb's copy keeps in-frame clones and lacks some. Here the sample spans around 28,000 clones, roughly 75% being singletons. Whole-study findings and limits: Degenerate expanded CDR3beta sequences were enriched among CMV- and Gag-responding cells. TCRbeta richness was lower in CMV- and Gag-responding cells than in anti-CD3/anti-CD28-responding cells.

The V gene's germline CDR1 is LGHDT and CDR2 YNNKEL (reference sequence). Trimming took 0 bases from V and 1 from J; bases not matched to a gene: 9. This CDR3 has 19 amino acids. Stimulation used 7.5 to 10 ug/mL lysate from CMV-infected fibroblasts. CD40L/CD69 double-negative CD45RO-high memory CD4+ T cells were collected. The chain recombines TRBV3-1 (or the pseudogene TRBV3-2) with TRBJ2-5; 12 bases match TRBD2. The TCR sequence derives from an adult woman with HIV who was CMV-seropositive. The sample here was CD4+ T cells sorted from PBMCs after roughly 17-hour stimulation, taken from a patient who received antiretroviral therapy. This CDR3 reads CASSQDFASGGVAQETQYF. Written as DNA, the CDR3 is TGTGCCAGCAGCCAAGATTTCGCTAGCGGGGGGGTAGCCCAAGAGACCCAGTACTTC.